The T cell receptor (beta chain) described here comes from a study of human T cells and chemical hapten exposure (dated by TCRdb to the early 2020s). About the study as a whole: For sensitization, 2% DPC in acetone was applied to a 2 cm by 2 cm area of upper inner arm skin. Throughout the roughly 24-week study period, patients were also given weekly therapeutic DPC doses on the scalp. Patch tests used Finn chambers with 0.01% DPC on the upper back, scored after 6 days by International Contact Dermatitis Research Group standards. Alopecia areata with under or over 50% scalp involvement, alopecia totalis and alopecia universalis were represented in the patient cohort, which was mostly female. Libraries were pooled for sequencing, and per-sample TCR yields varied mainly because of small differences in library volumes within the pool. Peripheral blood TCR repertoire changes were tracked in vivo in alopecia patients during primary and secondary sensitization to the hapten diphenylcyclopropenone (DPC). Blood was sampled from patients pre-sensitization (week 0) and at 2, 6 and about 24 weeks after DPC sensitization. Blood for TCR sequencing was provided by twenty-nine alopecia patients at one to four time points (pre-sensitization, 2, 6 and 24 weeks).

Broader findings and caveats from the paper: Because all patients had alopecia, a presumed autoimmune disease, the immune response of the patients might differ from that of healthy individuals. Repeated subsampling changed both the strength of the expansion versus patch-test correlation and the threshold at which the correlation became significant. DPC sensitization did not change how many TCRs were above 1 in 1000 frequency, and no evidence was found of alterations in global repertoire structure. Significantly more large CDR3 similarity clusters were formed by expanded TCRs than by pre-sensitization or healthy control sets, consistent with antigen-driven responses. Patch test score correlated positively with the number of PT1 expanded TCRs, reaching significance at thresholds 8, 16 and 32 but not at 4.

The time point label, read with the paper, signifies: patch test 2, 6 weeks after DPC sensitization. This specimen's treatment or condition label, interpreted: therapeutic diphenylcyclopropenone sensitization with weekly scalp DPC. At each patch-test visit, blood was drawn before the patch test was applied. Eligible patients were aged 18 to 70, diagnosed with alopecia, deemed suitable for DPC therapy, and excluded if pregnant. Total RNA was extracted from unfractionated whole blood collected in Tempus Blood RNA tubes. Of note for this clonotype: Its antigen target is currently unknown. This may arise from a read error, as a much more abundant clone is one base away.

The CDR3 runs 13 amino acids, cysteine and phenylalanine included. Only CDR3 DNA remains: 39 bases, in frame from the first base. CDR1 is given as SQVTM and CDR2 as ANQGSEA, both from the germline V gene. V and J are truncated by 4 bases and 3 bases respectively, leaving an intervening sequence of 10 bases. Libraries were made using RACE. The listed sequencing device is NextSeq 500. Library preparation attached unique molecular identifiers to individual cDNA molecules for quantitative, reproducible TCR counting. Both TCR alpha and TCR beta chains were sequenced from each blood RNA sample. The authors' pipeline ran thus. A median of approximately 96,000 TCRs per sample was observed, with a range of about 23,224 to 700,000. The Decombinator software suite was used to annotate the V, J and CDR3 of the TCR reads. For PS versus PT1 abundance plots, all samples were subsampled to the same number of TCRs (28,000). Expanded TCRs were defined as absent before sensitization and observed at least eight times at the 2-week time point. The raw public data were reprocessed by TCRdb itself: fastp quality trimming at Q25, MiXCR clonotype calling, in-frame beta chains only. CDR3 protein duplicates are merged, each entry listing the most common genes and DNA. TCRdb's processing, not the study's, gives the V and J calls here. The sample records about 73,000 distinct CDR3 sequences, 7.5% to 9.5% of which are singletons. The ten largest clonotypes hold roughly 3.8% of the sample.

The sequence derives from a woman aged 45-65 years with alopecia areata. Some clones in this sample may be carry-over from other donors' samples. Sequencing used whole blood, obtained in connection with sensitization to the hapten diphenylcyclopropenone (DPC). The rearranged segments are TRBV29-1 and TRBJ1-5; a confident D gene designation cannot be given. Read as DNA, the sequence is TGCAGCGTTGCCCAGAGAGCCAATCAGCCCCAGCATTTT. This translates into CSVAQRANQPQHF.